This entry lists 9 T cell receptor beta chains sequenced from one sample in a study of blood T cell repertoires in COVID-19 (dated by TCRdb to about 2020). The method behind the library was the immunoSEQ multiplex PCR assay. What TCRdb holds here is the immuneACCESS table cut down to in-frame rearrangements. Part of the clones is not present; checked against another copy, under half of the missing clones reflect an unresolved V gene, and the others are unexplained. In this sample the table shows about 75,000 clones, about nine tenths of which occur a single time. Over 35% of the sample lies in the top ten. The sequenced sample consisted of peripheral blood. The receptors derive from a human donor in a cohort sampled during active COVID-19.

The CDR3 is CASSQGASDTQYF. The CDR3, as DNA: TGCGCCAGCAGCCAGGGGGCTAGTGATACGCAGTATTTT. The chain employs TRBV5-1 and TRBJ2-3, with TRBD1 matching over 8 bases. The germline gives CDR1 SGHRS, CDR2 YFSETQ. V trimming: 4 bases; J trimming: 6 bases; junction bases outside the gene matches: 4. The length of the CDR3 is 13 residues. Drawing the rest from reference TRBV5-1 and TRBJ2-3, the complete variable domain is KAGVTQTPRYLIKTRGQQVTLSCSPISGHRSVSWYQQTPGQGLQFLFEYFSETQRNKGNFPGRFSGRQFSNSRSEMNVSTLELGDSALYLCASSQGASDTQYFGPGTRLTVL.

The chain recombines TRBV7-2 with TRBJ2-5, with 9 positions matching TRBD1. Per the germline V gene, CDR1 is SGHTA and CDR2 is FQGNSA. V dropped 0 bases and J dropped 2; count of bases not matched to a gene: 4. This CDR3 has 16 residues. CDR3 loop: CASSLAATGGQETQYF. CDR3 sequence (DNA): TGTGCCAGCAGCTTAGCCGCGACAGGGGGACAAGAGACCCAGTACTTC.

The V and J genes are TRBV5-5 and TRBJ2-3; D is possibly TRBD1 (6 bases). CDR1 and CDR2 (germline): SGHKS, YYEKEE (reference sequence). This CDR3 region has 14 residues. Trimming pared 2 bases from V and 4 bases from J, leaving 11 bases between. CDR3 region: CASSFQGPSDTQYF. The CDR3 DNA follows: TGTGCCAGCAGCTTCCAGGGGCCGTCAGATACGCAGTATTTT.

This clone was seen only once. The chain carries TRBV10-3 and TRBJ1-6, with TRBD1 as a possible D gene (6 bases). CDR3 length: 15 amino acids. Trimming pared 2 bases from V and 6 bases from J, leaving 11 bases between. Looked up from germline, CDR1 is ENHRY and CDR2 is SYGVKD. The DNA for the CDR3 is TGTGCCATCAGTGAGGGACAGCTGGGTAATTCACCCCTCCACTTT. This gives the protein CAISEGQLGNSPLHF.

V usage is TRBV7-6 and J usage is TRBJ2-1, with unresolved D. Germline V lookup: CDR1 SGHVS, CDR2 FNYEAQ. The length of the CDR3 is 16 residues. Trimming took off 1 base at V and 2 bases at J, with 12 bases between the two ends. CDR3 residues: CASSLGPVSAYNEQFF. DNA for the CDR3: TGTGCCAGCAGCTTAGGTCCCGTCAGTGCCTACAATGAGCAGTTCTTC.

The chain couples TRBV7-2 to TRBJ1-4, with TRBD1 matching 9 bases. Losses at the gene ends were 5 bases for V and 5 bases for J; bases not matched to a gene: 9. CDR1 and CDR2 (germline): SGHTA, FQGNSA. The CDR3 consists of 16 residues. CDR3 nucleotide sequence: TGTGCCAGCAGCAGGATGGGACAGGGAGAAAATGAAAAACTGTTTTTT. It codes for CASSRMGQGENEKLFF. The full variable domain, its missing parts supplied by reference TRBV7-2 and TRBJ1-4, is GAGVSQSPSNKVTEKGKDVELRCDPISGHTALYWYRQSLGQGLEFLIYFQGNSAPDKSGLPSDRFSAERTGGSVSTLTIQRTQQEDSAVYLCASSRMGQGENEKLFFGSGTQLSVL.

J is TRBJ2-1 and V is TRBV6-5; 8 bases are shared with TRBD2. CDR1 and CDR2 from the germline V gene are MNHEY and SVGAGI. This CDR3 has 15 residues. J lost 4 bases, V lost 6 bases, and 8 bases had no gene match. CDR3 sequence: CASRARGGVYNEQFF. The DNA for the CDR3 is TGTGCCAGCAGGGCCCGGGGGGGCGTTTACAATGAGCAGTTCTTC.

The gene calls are TRBV4-3 and TRBJ1-5; perhaps TRBD1 as D (5 bases). Trimming left V 3 bases short and J 3 bases short, with 12 bases between. Looked up from germline, CDR1 is LGHNA and CDR2 is YSLEER. The length of the CDR3 is 15 residues. This CDR3 reads CASSQEAGYNQPQHF. Here the CDR3 DNA reads TGCGCCAGCAGCCAGGAAGCAGGGTACAATCAGCCCCAGCATTTT.

CDR3 sequence: CASRERGYNYGYTF. Here the CDR3 DNA reads TGTGCCAGCAGAGAAAGGGGATATAACTATGGCTACACCTTC. V gene TRBV2 combines with J gene TRBJ1-2; possibly TRBD1 for D (5 bases). CDR1 SNHLY and CDR2 FYNNEI come from the germline V gene. The germline V and J ends were trimmed by 6 bases and 1 base, with 12 bases remaining between them. There are 14 residues in the CDR3.